The present T cell receptor beta chain was sequenced within a study of blood T cell repertoires in COVID-19. Study-level information: There were acute and convalescent COVID-19 samples, and they came from the United States, Italy and Spain. T cells, B-cell-depleted T cells, or PBMCs supplied cDNA or gDNA.

Cohorts were assigned according to the clinical history that participants reported. The study counted Cohort 3 donors as recovered given two negative PCRs, clearance, or symptom resolution. The germline gives CDR1 SGHRS, CDR2 YFSETQ. CDR3 length: 18 residues. Trimming cost V 0 bases and J 1 base, with 14 bases left between them. Measured with immunoSEQ multiplex PCR; TCRdb has only the in-frame clones, and not every one. Here the sample spans roughly 200,000 clones, around 85% being singletons. The count of this clone is one. Sequencing input: PBMCs or T cells enriched from blood (not recorded which). J is TRBJ1-6 and V is TRBV5-1, with D perhaps TRBD1 (6 bases). This receptor was identified in a man aged 40-50 years who had recovered from COVID-19. The chain's CDR3 is CASSLDRVETSYNSPLHF. CDR3 nucleotide sequence: TGCGCCAGCAGCTTGGACAGGGTGGAAACATCCTATAATTCACCCCTCCACTTT. The complete variable domain, with remaining parts taken from reference TRBV5-1 and TRBJ1-6, reads KAGVTQTPRYLIKTRGQQVTLSCSPISGHRSVSWYQQTPGQGLQFLFEYFSETQRNKGNFPGRFSGRQFSNSRSEMNVSTLELGDSALYLCASSLDRVETSYNSPLHFGNGTRLTVT.